This T cell receptor (beta chain) was profiled in a study of OX40 agonist ivuxolimab in advanced cancers. Assay used: immunoSEQ multiplex PCR; TCRdb lists only in-frame clones, some missing. This sample has around 56,000 clones, with roughly 80% found just once. Whole-study findings and limits: In the 0.1-3.0 mg/kg groups, partial responders showed among the lowest expansion.

From germline, CDR1 is MNHEY and CDR2 SMNVEV (reference sequence). The CDR3 contains 17 residues. V lost 6 bases, J lost 6 bases, and 17 bases stayed unmatched. Details on this clone: Antigen specificity is unknown.

The sequencing here drew on CD4+ or CD8+ T cells sorted from blood, taken in a trial of the OX40 agonist ivuxolimab. The sequence derives from an adult with an advanced solid tumor such as melanoma, head and neck, liver or kidney cancer. The chain couples TRBV27 to TRBJ2-5; 9 nucleotides agree with TRBD1. CDR3 DNA: TGTGCCAGCAGCCGCTCCTCCGGTAGACAGGGGGTGAAGACCCAGTACTTC. This gives the protein CASSRSSGRQGVKTQYF.